This TCR beta chain was sequenced during a study of blood T cell repertoires in COVID-19. Study-wide context: Recovered participants had two consecutive negative NP/OP PCR tests, healthcare professional clearance, or symptom resolution. Samples came from the United States, Italy and Spain, spanning acute and convalescent COVID-19.

Profiled with immunoSEQ multiplex PCR; TCRdb holds only in-frame clones, not every one. Here the sample spans 350,000 to 450,000 clones, about 89% being singletons. Living in roughly 23 US areas, the participants were between roughly 18 and 89 years of age. Participants' own reports of clinical history determined their cohort assignment. The TCR sequence derives from a man aged 40-55 years in a cohort exposed to, infected with or recovered from COVID-19 (not recorded which). Specimen: PBMCs or T cells enriched from blood (not recorded which).

CDR3 sequence (DNA): TGTGCCAGCAGTCCCCGGACAGGGGTGAGCTATGGCTACACCTTC. It codes for CASSPRTGVSYGYTF. The chain joins TRBV28 to TRBJ1-2; 9 bases are a match to TRBD1. Germline V gene data show CDR1 as MDHEN and CDR2 as SYDVKM. The V gene end was trimmed by 5 bases and the J gene end by 4 bases; junction bases not matched to a gene: 8. CDR3 length: 15 residues.